The TCR beta chain described here comes from a study of regulatory T cells in long-lasting Graves disease. Time point denoted: newly diagnosed GD, antithyroid drugs for less than 3 months. PBMC-derived RNA was used for the TCR library. This clonotype has ten or more counts. Its target is unknown. Germline CDR1 is MDHEN and CDR2 is SYDVKM. The CDR3 runs 14 residues. V lost 3 bases and J lost 8, with 14 bases in between. Arm-PCR with iRepertoire HTBI primers amplified the CDR3 regions for these TCR beta libraries. TCRdb called the multiplex PCR reads again in MiXCR, with one record for every CDR3 protein. The table shows 400,000 to 500,000 distinct CDR3 sequences, with 13% to 15% occurring only once. Overall study findings and caveats: Persistent patients shared more public clonotypes (under 3,000) than newly diagnosed patients (about 940). Thyroid tissue went unstudied; only peripheral blood was examined. Favored usage of TRBV28, TRBJ1-2 and TRBJ2-5 was recorded in persistent disease. Persistent Graves' disease cases displayed lower TCR diversity than newly diagnosed ones.

These data were also filed under a second study, of T cells in Graves' hyperthyroidism and ophthalmopathy.

The chain combines TRBV28 with TRBJ2-1; D is possibly TRBD2 (5 bases). This sample comprised peripheral blood mononuclear cells (PBMCs), obtained at new diagnosis, from a patient treated with antithyroid drugs. This TCR came from a woman between 50 and 59 years old with Graves disease. The CDR3: CASSLDVGGHEQFF. Here the CDR3 DNA reads TGTGCCAGCAGTTTGGATGTCGGAGGTCATGAGCAGTTCTTC.